The next 3 T cell receptor beta chains were all read from a single sample in a study of cytomegalovirus exposure and HLA in healthy donors. Both 60 Vbeta primers and 13 Jbeta primers went into the PCR. Generated by immunoSEQ multiplex PCR, the TCRdb table keeps only in-frame clones and is missing some. The table has more than 85,000 clones, roughly 79% seen once; the top ten hold about 2%. The material sequenced was PBMCs. The receptors stem from a man aged 40-50 years in good health and CMV-seronegative.

This clone appeared a few times. The chain joins TRBV15 to TRBJ2-7; 10 nucleotides match TRBD1. V lost 6 bases, J lost 2 bases, and 7 bases stayed unmatched. Germline CDR1 is LNHNV and CDR2 is YYDKDF (reference sequence). The CDR3 extends over 15 amino acids. The CDR3 coding sequence is TGTGCCACCAGTCTGGGACAGGGGAGCGCCTACGAGCAGTACTTC. This sequence encodes CATSLGQGSAYEQYF.

A remark on this clone: The same CDR3 also results from other DNA sequences found in this sample. V usage is TRBV7-2 and J usage is TRBJ2-1, with 8 bases that match TRBD1. This CDR3 has 15 residues. From germline, CDR1 is SGHTA and CDR2 FQGNSA. V lost 5 bases, J lost 1 base, and 4 bases stayed unmatched. DNA for the CDR3: TGTGCCAGCAGCCTCACAGGGGGGTCCTACAATGAGCAGTTCTTC. Translation: CASSLTGGSYNEQFF.

V and J are TRBV27 and TRBJ2-1; TRBD2 matches 10 bases. CDR1 and CDR2 from the germline V gene are MNHEY and SMNVEV (reference sequence). With 6 bases clipped from V and 9 bases from J, the junction kept 11 bases outside the gene matches. The CDR3 covers 15 residues. The CDR3 spells CASSLPSGSGGEQFF. DNA for the CDR3: TGTGCCAGCAGCCTACCTAGCGGGAGTGGGGGTGAGCAGTTCTTC.